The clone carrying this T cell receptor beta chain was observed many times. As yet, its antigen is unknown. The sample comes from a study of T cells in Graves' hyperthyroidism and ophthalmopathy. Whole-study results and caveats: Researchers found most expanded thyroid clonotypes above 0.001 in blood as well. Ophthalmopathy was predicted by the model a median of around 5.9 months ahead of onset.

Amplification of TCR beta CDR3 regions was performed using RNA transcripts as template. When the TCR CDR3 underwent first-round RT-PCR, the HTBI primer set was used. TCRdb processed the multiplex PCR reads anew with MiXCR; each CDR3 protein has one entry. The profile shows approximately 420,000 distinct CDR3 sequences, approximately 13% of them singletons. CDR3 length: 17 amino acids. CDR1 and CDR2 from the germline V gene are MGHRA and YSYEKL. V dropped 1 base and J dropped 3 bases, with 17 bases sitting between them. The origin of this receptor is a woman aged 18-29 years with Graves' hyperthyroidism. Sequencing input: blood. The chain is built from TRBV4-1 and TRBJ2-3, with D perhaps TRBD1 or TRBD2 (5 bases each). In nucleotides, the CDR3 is TGCGCCAGCAGCCAAGTTAGACAGACGCTAGCTACAGATACGCAGTATTTT. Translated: CASSQVRQTLATDTQYF.